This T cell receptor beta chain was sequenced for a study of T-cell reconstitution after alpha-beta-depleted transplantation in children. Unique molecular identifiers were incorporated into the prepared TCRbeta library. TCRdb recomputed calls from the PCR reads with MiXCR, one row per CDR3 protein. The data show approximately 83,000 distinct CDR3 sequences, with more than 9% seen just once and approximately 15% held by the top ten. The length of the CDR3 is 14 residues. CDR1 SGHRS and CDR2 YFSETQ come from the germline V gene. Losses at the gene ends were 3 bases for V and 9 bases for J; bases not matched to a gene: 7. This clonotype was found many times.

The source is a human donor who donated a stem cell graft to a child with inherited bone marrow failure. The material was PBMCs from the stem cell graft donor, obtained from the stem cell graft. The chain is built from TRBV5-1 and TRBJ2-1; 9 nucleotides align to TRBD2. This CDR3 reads CASSSTGLAGEQFF. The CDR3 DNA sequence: TGCGCCAGCAGCTCCACGGGACTAGCCGGTGAGCAGTTCTTC.